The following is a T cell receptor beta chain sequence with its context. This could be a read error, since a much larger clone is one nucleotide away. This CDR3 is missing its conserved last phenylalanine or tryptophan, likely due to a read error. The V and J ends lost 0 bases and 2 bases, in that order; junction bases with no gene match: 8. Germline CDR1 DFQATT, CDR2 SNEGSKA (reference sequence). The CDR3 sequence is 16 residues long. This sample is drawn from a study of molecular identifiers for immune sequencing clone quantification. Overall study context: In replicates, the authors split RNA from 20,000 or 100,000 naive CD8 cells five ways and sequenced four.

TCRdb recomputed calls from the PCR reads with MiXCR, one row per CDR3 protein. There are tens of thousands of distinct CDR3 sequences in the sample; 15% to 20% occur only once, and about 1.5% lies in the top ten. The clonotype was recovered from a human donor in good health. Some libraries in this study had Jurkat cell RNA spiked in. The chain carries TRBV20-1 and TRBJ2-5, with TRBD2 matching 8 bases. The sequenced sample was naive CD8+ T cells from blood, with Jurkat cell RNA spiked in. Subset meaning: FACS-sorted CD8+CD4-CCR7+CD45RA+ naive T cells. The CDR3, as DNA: TGCAGTGCTAGAGAGCTAGCGGGCAAGACACAAGAGACCCAGTACCTC. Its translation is CSARELAGKTQETQYL.